Reported below is one T cell receptor beta chain. Its antigen is undetermined. This entry is derived from a study of cytomegalovirus exposure and HLA in healthy donors. Libraries were prepared by immunoSEQ multiplex PCR; TCRdb keeps only in-frame clonotypes and omits some of them. The repertoire includes 140,000 to 150,000 clones, just over 90% of them detected once, and 0.6% to 0.8% sits in the top ten. The CDR3 length is 14 residues. The germline V gene encodes CDR1 SGHTA and CDR2 FQGNSA. With 4 bases removed from V and 1 base from J, the gap between germline ends came to 5 bases. Whole-study findings and limits: Cytomegalovirus-associated status was assigned to fewer than 200 TCR beta chains.

The sequenced sample consisted of PBMCs. The receptor was derived from a young man in good health and CMV-seronegative. The genes are TRBV7-2 and TRBJ2-6, with D hard to call. CDR3 protein: CASSWPSGANVLTF. CDR3 DNA sequence: TGTGCCAGCAGCTGGCCATCTGGGGCCAACGTCCTGACTTTC.